This TCR beta chain appears in the sequencing data of a study of molecular identifiers for immune sequencing clone quantification. This clonotype has at least ten counts. Its matching antigen is unknown. In the sort, naive CD8 T cells were defined as CD8+CD4-CCR7+CD45RA+. TCRdb reprocessed the PCR reads via MiXCR and lists one record per CDR3 protein. The repertoire consists of more than 250,000 distinct CDR3 sequences, with around 21% occurring once and the leading ten covering 0.75% to 0.85%. Study-wide points: Clone sizes could be underestimated for highly expanded clones when identical TCR molecules share a barcode.

The germline V gene has CDR1 SGHVS and CDR2 FNYEAQ. The CDR3 sequence is 18 residues long. Trimming removed 5 bases from V and 4 bases from J; junction bases left unmatched: 19. The TCR was taken from a human donor in good health. Some libraries in this study had Jurkat cell RNA spiked in. Sequenced sample: naive CD8+ T cells from blood, with Jurkat cell RNA spiked in. The sample's subset: FACS-sorted CD8+CD4-CCR7+CD45RA+ naive T cells. The chain has TRBV7-6 and TRBJ2-5; 7 bases are a match to TRBD2. Written as DNA, the CDR3 is TGTGCCAGCAGCGCCCCCGCCACGACTAGCCCGAGAGGAGAGACCCAGTACTTC. This sequence encodes CASSAPATTSPRGETQYF.